These T cell receptor beta chains were read from a single sample in a study of low-dose radiotherapy and immunotherapy resistance in tumors. TCRdb reanalysed the reads using MiXCR and keeps one entry per CDR3 protein. The repertoire holds roughly 38,000 distinct CDR3 sequences, with less than 25% as singletons. The sample here was PBMCs, taken after low-dose radiotherapy plus immunotherapy. These receptors were taken from a female donor with ovarian cancer. The CDR3 runs from the conserved cysteine through the conserved F or W. The D gene is left open where the match is weak. Only some rows state a clone size, as once, few, many or a class for expanded clones.

clone_size: many
j_call: TRBJ2-7
d_call: .
v_call: TRBV5-1
cdr3_aa: CASSLEAAKSYEQYF
cdr3_nt: TGCGCCAGCAGCTTGGAGGCAGCCAAATCCTACGAGCAGTACTTC

clone_size: many
j_call: TRBJ1-5
d_call: .
v_call: TRBV20-1
cdr3_aa: CSARTPGGPSNQPQHF
cdr3_nt: TGCAGTGCTAGAACCCCGGGGGGGCCTAGCAATCAGCCCCAGCATTTT

clone_size: many
j_call: TRBJ2-6
d_call: .
v_call: TRBV2
cdr3_aa: CASRGLGGANVLTF
cdr3_nt: TGTGCCAGCAGGGGACTCGGTGGGGCCAACGTCCTGACTTTC

clone_size: few
j_call: TRBJ2-3
d_call: TRBD2
v_call: TRBV3-1
cdr3_aa: CASSQDLQLAEGDTQYF
cdr3_nt: TGTGCCAGCAGCCAAGATCTACAACTAGCGGAGGGAGATACGCAGTATTTT

clone_size: many
j_call: TRBJ2-3
d_call: .
v_call: TRBV29-1
cdr3_aa: CSVEVGTDTQYF
cdr3_nt: TGCAGCGTTGAAGTAGGCACAGATACGCAGTATTTT

clone_size: few
j_call: TRBJ2-3
d_call: .
v_call: TRBV12-3/TRBV12-4
cdr3_aa: CASRRTITDTQYF
cdr3_nt: TGTGCCAGCAGAAGGACTATCACAGATACGCAGTATTTT

clone_size: once
j_call: TRBJ2-7
d_call: TRBD2
v_call: TRBV28
cdr3_aa: CASSLSTSGSYEQYF
cdr3_nt: TGTGCCAGCAGTTTAAGCACTAGCGGGAGCTACGAGCAGTACTTC

clone_size: many
j_call: TRBJ2-5
d_call: .
v_call: TRBV18
cdr3_aa: CASSPPPGWTQYF
cdr3_nt: TGTGCCAGCTCACCTCCCCCCGGGTGGACCCAGTACTTC

clone_size: few
j_call: TRBJ2-1
d_call: TRBD2
v_call: TRBV4-2
cdr3_aa: CASSRRTSGLWDEQFF
cdr3_nt: TGTGCCAGCAGCCGACGGACTAGCGGCCTTTGGGATGAGCAGTTCTTC

clone_size: many
j_call: TRBJ2-7
d_call: TRBD1
v_call: TRBV10-1
cdr3_aa: CASGDSSYEQYF
cdr3_nt: TGCGCCAGCGGGGACAGCTCCTACGAGCAGTACTTC

clone_size: many
j_call: TRBJ1-1
d_call: TRBD1
v_call: TRBV30
cdr3_aa: CACQRGDRGFGTEAFF
cdr3_nt: TGTGCCTGCCAACGGGGGGACAGGGGTTTTGGCACTGAAGCTTTCTTT

clone_size: few
j_call: TRBJ2-5
d_call: .
v_call: TRBV5-5
cdr3_aa: CASSLAVLAEWETQYF
cdr3_nt: TGTGCCAGCAGCTTGGCCGTACTAGCAGAGTGGGAGACCCAGTACTTC

clone_size: many
j_call: TRBJ1-2
d_call: .
v_call: TRBV20-1
cdr3_aa: CSARDSWGNIGYTF
cdr3_nt: TGCAGTGCTAGAGATAGTTGGGGGAACATCGGCTACACCTTC

clone_size: many
j_call: TRBJ2-1
d_call: .
v_call: TRBV2
cdr3_aa: CASHEGHLYEQFF
cdr3_nt: TGTGCCAGCCACGAGGGACATTTGTATGAGCAGTTCTTC

clone_size: many
j_call: TRBJ2-4
d_call: .
v_call: TRBV28
cdr3_aa: CASSQAQNIQYF
cdr3_nt: TGTGCCAGCAGCCAGGCTCAAAACATTCAGTACTTC

clone_size: medium-sized
j_call: TRBJ2-7
d_call: .
v_call: TRBV6-9
cdr3_aa: CASSFNRTPLSYEQYF
cdr3_nt: TGTGCCAGCAGTTTCAATCGGACACCGCTCTCCTACGAGCAGTACTTC

clone_size: many
j_call: TRBJ2-3
d_call: .
v_call: TRBV14
cdr3_aa: CASSQFYTQYF
cdr3_nt: TGTGCCAGCAGCCAATTTTATACGCAGTATTTT

clone_size: .
j_call: TRBJ1-6
d_call: TRBD1
v_call: TRBV28
cdr3_aa: CASSPTGDNSPLHF
cdr3_nt: TGTGCCAGCAGCCCGACAGGGGATAATTCACCCCTCCACTTT

clone_size: .
j_call: TRBJ2-1
d_call: .
v_call: TRBV5-1
cdr3_aa: CASSLVSRVEQFF
cdr3_nt: TGCGCCAGCAGCCTTGTATCGAGGGTTGAGCAGTTCTTC

clone_size: .
j_call: TRBJ2-5
d_call: TRBD2
v_call: TRBV3-1
cdr3_aa: CASNRRASGTGETQYF
cdr3_nt: TGTGCCAGCAACCGGAGGGCTAGCGGAACGGGGGAGACCCAGTACTTC

clone_size: .
j_call: TRBJ1-5
d_call: .
v_call: TRBV19
cdr3_aa: CASILSTESNQPQHF
cdr3_nt: TGTGCCAGTATTTTATCTACGGAGAGCAATCAGCCCCAGCATTTT

clone_size: many
j_call: TRBJ2-2
d_call: .
v_call: TRBV12-3/TRBV12-4
cdr3_aa: CASSYRTANTGELFF
cdr3_nt: TGTGCCAGCAGTTACCGGACAGCGAACACCGGGGAGCTGTTTTTT

clone_size: many
j_call: TRBJ2-1
d_call: .
v_call: TRBV5-1
cdr3_aa: CASSLNSNEQFF
cdr3_nt: TGCGCCAGCAGCTTGAATAGCAATGAGCAGTTCTTC

clone_size: .
j_call: TRBJ2-7
d_call: TRBD1
v_call: TRBV28
cdr3_aa: CASSPASTGGTYEQYF
cdr3_nt: TGTGCCAGCAGTCCGGCATCGACAGGGGGTACCTACGAGCAGTACTTC

clone_size: many
j_call: TRBJ1-5
d_call: TRBD1
v_call: TRBV28
cdr3_aa: CASSLAGQGGGQPQHF
cdr3_nt: TGTGCCAGCAGTTTAGCAGGACAGGGGGGCGGTCAGCCCCAGCATTTT

clone_size: many
j_call: TRBJ2-7
d_call: .
v_call: TRBV20-1
cdr3_aa: CSVQGISYEQYF
cdr3_nt: TGCAGTGTTCAGGGGATATCGTACGAGCAGTACTTC

clone_size: medium-sized
j_call: TRBJ2-1
d_call: TRBD2
v_call: TRBV7-2
cdr3_aa: CASSFNGRQQFF
cdr3_nt: TGTGCCAGCAGCTTTAACGGGAGGCAGCAGTTCTTC

clone_size: .
j_call: TRBJ2-3
d_call: TRBD1
v_call: TRBV29-1
cdr3_aa: CSVEDPRTGGTDTQYF
cdr3_nt: TGCAGCGTTGAAGATCCCCGGACAGGGGGCACAGATACGCAGTATTTT

clone_size: medium-sized
j_call: TRBJ2-7
d_call: .
v_call: TRBV12-3/TRBV12-4
cdr3_aa: CASSLRDGSYEQYF
cdr3_nt: TGTGCCAGCAGTTTACGGGACGGCTCCTACGAGCAGTACTTC

clone_size: .
j_call: TRBJ2-3
d_call: .
v_call: TRBV28
cdr3_aa: CAIKGSTDTQYF
cdr3_nt: TGTGCCATTAAAGGTAGCACAGATACGCAGTATTTT

clone_size: .
j_call: TRBJ2-7
d_call: TRBD1
v_call: TRBV13
cdr3_aa: CASSFRQGGSYEQYF
cdr3_nt: TGTGCCAGCAGCTTCCGACAGGGGGGCTCCTACGAGCAGTACTTC

clone_size: .
j_call: TRBJ2-3
d_call: .
v_call: TRBV11-3
cdr3_aa: CASSQGAGGTDTQYF
cdr3_nt: TGTGCCAGCAGCCAAGGGGCGGGCGGCACAGATACGCAGTATTTT

clone_size: many
j_call: TRBJ1-5
d_call: TRBD1
v_call: TRBV30
cdr3_aa: CAWSPLQGNQPQHF
cdr3_nt: TGTGCCTGGAGCCCGTTACAGGGGAATCAGCCCCAGCATTTT

clone_size: many
j_call: TRBJ1-4
d_call: .
v_call: TRBV7-8
cdr3_aa: CASSLGPNNEKLFF
cdr3_nt: TGTGCCAGCAGCCTGGGACCGAATAATGAAAAACTGTTTTTT

clone_size: many
j_call: TRBJ2-7
d_call: TRBD2
v_call: TRBV3-1
cdr3_aa: CASSPSGNEQYF
cdr3_nt: TGTGCCAGCAGTCCGAGCGGGAACGAGCAGTACTTC

clone_size: many
j_call: TRBJ2-5
d_call: .
v_call: TRBV5-1
cdr3_aa: CASSPDAAQQETQYF
cdr3_nt: TGCGCCAGCAGCCCCGACGCGGCGCAGCAAGAGACCCAGTACTTC

clone_size: many
j_call: TRBJ2-3
d_call: .
v_call: TRBV29-1
cdr3_aa: CSVGGGALYEDTQYF
cdr3_nt: TGCAGCGTTGGGGGGGGGGCGCTCTACGAAGATACGCAGTATTTT

clone_size: many
j_call: TRBJ1-1
d_call: TRBD1
v_call: TRBV19
cdr3_aa: CASSTGRTGQNTEAFF
cdr3_nt: TGTGCCAGTAGTACGGGGAGGACAGGACAGAACACTGAAGCTTTCTTT

clone_size: .
j_call: TRBJ1-1
d_call: TRBD1
v_call: TRBV20-1
cdr3_aa: CSARDPDRGEGTEAFF
cdr3_nt: TGCAGTGCTAGAGATCCGGACAGGGGAGAAGGCACTGAAGCTTTCTTT

clone_size: medium-sized
j_call: TRBJ2-2
d_call: TRBD2
v_call: TRBV9
cdr3_aa: CASRGGPDTGELFF
cdr3_nt: TGTGCCAGCAGGGGAGGGCCGGACACCGGGGAGCTGTTTTTT

clone_size: many
j_call: TRBJ2-3
d_call: .
v_call: TRBV24-1
cdr3_aa: CATSDFRARSDTQYF
cdr3_nt: TGTGCCACCAGTGATTTTAGGGCTAGGTCTGATACGCAGTATTTT

clone_size: many
j_call: TRBJ1-1
d_call: .
v_call: TRBV14
cdr3_aa: CASSQEWRTEAFF
cdr3_nt: TGTGCCAGCAGCCAAGAGTGGAGAACTGAAGCTTTCTTT

clone_size: many
j_call: TRBJ2-5
d_call: TRBD1
v_call: TRBV10-3
cdr3_aa: CAIRETGPQETQYF
cdr3_nt: TGTGCCATCAGGGAGACAGGGCCTCAAGAGACCCAGTACTTC

clone_size: many
j_call: TRBJ2-7
d_call: TRBD1
v_call: TRBV25-1
cdr3_aa: CAAEPGQGHYEQYF
cdr3_nt: TGTGCCGCCGAGCCGGGACAGGGTCACTACGAGCAGTACTTC

clone_size: many
j_call: TRBJ1-5
d_call: TRBD1
v_call: TRBV7-8
cdr3_aa: CASSLGDKGTGDQPQHF
cdr3_nt: TGTGCCAGCAGCCTAGGTGATAAAGGGACAGGGGACCAGCCCCAGCATTTT

clone_size: many
j_call: TRBJ2-3
d_call: .
v_call: TRBV29-1
cdr3_aa: CSVDQQLTDTQYF
cdr3_nt: TGCAGCGTTGACCAACAGCTCACAGATACGCAGTATTTT

clone_size: many
j_call: TRBJ2-5
d_call: .
v_call: TRBV30
cdr3_aa: CAWSLGFQETQYF
cdr3_nt: TGTGCCTGGAGCCTGGGTTTCCAAGAGACCCAGTACTTC

clone_size: many
j_call: TRBJ1-1
d_call: .
v_call: TRBV6-2/TRBV6-3
cdr3_aa: CASSYSGADTEAFF
cdr3_nt: TGTGCCAGCAGTTACTCTGGGGCCGACACTGAAGCTTTCTTT

clone_size: many
j_call: TRBJ1-3
d_call: .
v_call: TRBV9
cdr3_aa: CASSAQGVSGNTIYF
cdr3_nt: TGTGCCAGCAGCGCACAGGGCGTCTCTGGAAACACCATATATTTT

clone_size: many
j_call: TRBJ1-3
d_call: .
v_call: TRBV12-3/TRBV12-4
cdr3_aa: CASSLFWGAGNTIYF
cdr3_nt: TGTGCCAGCAGTTTGTTTTGGGGCGCTGGAAACACCATATATTTT

clone_size: many
j_call: TRBJ2-1
d_call: TRBD1
v_call: TRBV18
cdr3_aa: CASSPPNRGQGTNEQFF
cdr3_nt: TGTGCCAGCTCACCACCGAACCGGGGACAGGGGACCAATGAGCAGTTCTTC

clone_size: many
j_call: TRBJ1-1
d_call: .
v_call: TRBV27
cdr3_aa: CASSPRQLRLTEAFF
cdr3_nt: TGTGCCAGCAGTCCTCGACAACTAAGGCTCACTGAAGCTTTCTTT

clone_size: many
j_call: TRBJ1-3
d_call: .
v_call: TRBV10-3
cdr3_aa: CAIFLTGPSSGNTIYF
cdr3_nt: TGTGCCATCTTCCTGACAGGTCCGAGCTCTGGAAACACCATATATTTT

clone_size: many
j_call: TRBJ1-6
d_call: .
v_call: TRBV6-2/TRBV6-3
cdr3_aa: CASRSFGVQNSPLHF
cdr3_nt: TGTGCCAGCAGATCCTTCGGGGTTCAAAATTCACCCCTCCACTTT

clone_size: many
j_call: TRBJ1-1
d_call: .
v_call: TRBV20-1
cdr3_aa: CSAPRDTNTEAFF
cdr3_nt: TGCAGTGCCCCCCGGGACACGAACACTGAAGCTTTCTTT